Detailed here is one T cell receptor beta chain. With 60 Vbeta and 13 Jbeta primers, the PCR was carried out. Some clones are missing from TCRdb's copy, which holds only in-frame ones; the method was immunoSEQ multiplex PCR. The sample shows about 100,000 clones, about 75% of them seen only once. CDR1 is MNHNS, CDR2 SASEGT, per germline. Trimming stripped 6 bases from V and 1 base from J, with 12 bases between. The CDR3 has 14 amino acids. The data belong to a study of cytomegalovirus exposure and HLA in healthy donors. Sequenced material: PBMCs. This chain joins TRBV6-1 and TRBJ1-2; D unresolved. This TCR was recovered from a woman between 18 and 29 years old in good health and CMV-seropositive. The CDR3 reads CASRAGILNYGYTF. CDR3 nucleotides: TGTGCCAGCAGAGCCGGGATCCTTAACTATGGCTACACCTTC.